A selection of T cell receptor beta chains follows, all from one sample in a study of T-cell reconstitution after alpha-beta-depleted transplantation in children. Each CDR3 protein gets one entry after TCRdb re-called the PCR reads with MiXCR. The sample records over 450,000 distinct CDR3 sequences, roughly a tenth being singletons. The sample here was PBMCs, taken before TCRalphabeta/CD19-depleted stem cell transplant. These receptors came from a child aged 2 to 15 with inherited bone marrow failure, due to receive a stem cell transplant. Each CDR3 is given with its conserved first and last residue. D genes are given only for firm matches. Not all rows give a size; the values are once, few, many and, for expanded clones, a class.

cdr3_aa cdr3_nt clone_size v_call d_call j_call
CASSRRGDGNEQFF TGTGCCAGCTCCAGGCGGGGCGACGGCAATGAGCAGTTCTTC many TRBV7-2 . TRBJ2-1
CSVEGKDGWETQYF TGCAGCGTTGAAGGGAAGGATGGCTGGGAGACCCAGTACTTC many TRBV29-1 . TRBJ2-5
CASSDPGREGLKETQYF TGTGCCAGCAGTGACCCAGGCCGGGAGGGCCTGAAGGAGACCCAGTACTTC many TRBV25-1 TRBD2 TRBJ2-5
CASSQDTSGSPRAIYEQYF TGTGCCAGCAGCCAAGATACTAGCGGGAGTCCCAGGGCTATTTACGAGCAGTACTTC many TRBV4-2 TRBD2 TRBJ2-7
CASSRDRVGETQYF TGTGCCAGCAGTCGGGACAGGGTGGGGGAGACCCAGTACTTC . TRBV27 TRBD1 TRBJ2-5
CSVAGTASSYEQYF TGCAGCGTGGCCGGGACAGCCTCATCTTACGAGCAGTACTTC few TRBV29-1 TRBD1 TRBJ2-7
CASSQLAGTSGRGNEQFF TGCGCCAGCAGCCAACTCGCCGGGACTAGCGGGAGAGGGAATGAGCAGTTCTTC many TRBV4-3 TRBD2 TRBJ2-1
CSKGFAIQYF TGCAGCAAAGGGTTTGCCATTCAGTACTTC many TRBV20-1 . TRBJ2-4
CSVTPPGRGNSPLHF TGCAGCGTCACTCCCCCGGGGAGGGGGAATTCACCCCTCCACTTT many TRBV29-1 . TRBJ1-6
CSSKSGGETQYF TGCAGCTCAAAAAGCGGAGGGGAGACCCAGTACTTC many TRBV29-1 . TRBJ2-5
CASSQDPGQDYEQYF TGTGCCAGCAGCCAGGATCCGGGACAGGACTACGAGCAGTACTTC few TRBV3-1 TRBD1 TRBJ2-7
CASSGGPGTEAFF TGCGCCAGCAGCGGGGGGCCTGGGACTGAAGCTTTCTTT few TRBV5-1 . TRBJ1-1
CASTPGPNTGELFF TGTGCCAGCACCCCCGGGCCGAACACCGGGGAGCTGTTTTTT many TRBV6-2/TRBV6-3 . TRBJ2-2
CSRLAGTYNEQFF TGCAGTCGCCTAGCGGGAACCTACAATGAGCAGTTCTTC many TRBV20-1 TRBD2 TRBJ2-1
CASSRLGEGLAEAFF TGCGCCAGCAGCCGACTAGGCGAGGGGCTCGCTGAAGCTTTCTTT few TRBV4-3 . TRBJ1-1
CASSSGRSSRWNEQFF TGCGCCAGCAGCTCGGGCAGGTCTAGCAGGTGGAATGAGCAGTTCTTC many TRBV5-1 . TRBJ2-1
CASSVIPGSYEQYF TGTGCCAGCAGCGTAATCCCTGGTTCCTACGAGCAGTACTTC . TRBV9 . TRBJ2-7
CATSRDLGVGQPQHF TGTGCCACCAGCAGAGATTTGGGGGTTGGTCAGCCCCAGCATTTT . TRBV15 . TRBJ1-5
CAWNGEITDTQYF TGTGCCTGGAACGGGGAAATCACAGATACGCAGTATTTT many TRBV30 . TRBJ2-3
CASTWEGSYTDTQYF TGCGCCAGCACCTGGGAGGGGTCTTACACAGATACGCAGTATTTT many TRBV5-1 TRBD2 TRBJ2-3
CASSRGLAGDTQYF TGTGCCAGCAGCCGCGGACTAGCGGGAGATACGCAGTATTTT few TRBV5-4 TRBD2 TRBJ2-3
CSARPHTSEQYF TGCAGTGCTAGGCCCCATACGAGCGAGCAGTACTTC many TRBV20-1 . TRBJ2-7
CASSLASVGTTDTQYF TGCGCCAGCAGCTTGGCCTCAGTAGGGACGACAGATACGCAGTATTTT many TRBV5-1 . TRBJ2-3
CASSVDVTGRYEQYF TGTGCCAGCAGCGTAGATGTGACAGGGAGGTACGAGCAGTACTTC many TRBV9 . TRBJ2-7
CASSHHGQGNEQFF TGTGCCAGCAGTCATCATGGACAGGGCAATGAGCAGTTCTTC many TRBV27 TRBD1 TRBJ2-1
CASSLATPRQYF TGTGCCAGCAGCTTAGCAACGCCGAGGCAGTACTTC many TRBV7-9 . TRBJ2-7
CPSSFGQGATSNTGELFF TGTCCCAGCAGTTTCGGGCAGGGGGCTACGTCGAACACCGGGGAGCTGTTTTTT once TRBV27 TRBD1 TRBJ2-2
CASSFRGYTEAFF TGTGCCAGCAGTTTCAGGGGTTACACTGAAGCTTTCTTT many TRBV12-3/TRBV12-4 . TRBJ1-1
CASTTQGGWSNTEAFF TGTGCCAGTACTACACAGGGTGGATGGTCGAACACTGAAGCTTTCTTT many TRBV7-8 . TRBJ1-1